This T cell receptor (beta chain) was sequenced for a study of blood T cell repertoires in COVID-19. Study overall: COVID-19 samples collected from the United States, Italy and Spain covered acute and convalescent phases. PBMCs, B-cell-depleted T cells, or T cells were the source of the cDNA or gDNA that made up the material.

From germline, CDR1 is ENHRY and CDR2 SYGVKD. V was trimmed by 2 bases and J by 0 bases, leaving 24 bases between them. The CDR3 runs 20 residues. In the original analysis: Cell counts per sample came from amplifying reference gene primers. Generated by immunoSEQ multiplex PCR, the TCRdb table keeps only in-frame clones and is missing some. V and J calls and clone size are copied from that table; D and trimming were computed from the DNA. Altogether tens of thousands of clones are present, 80% to 90% being singletons, with the ten largest covering approximately 1.5%. The chain uses TRBV10-3 and TRBJ2-3; a weak D match, TRBD1 (6 bases). Material: peripheral blood. This TCR was recovered from a man aged 55 to 70 with acute or convalescent COVID-19. CDR3: CAISEHRQADSRLSTDTQYF. The CDR3 nucleotides are TGTGCCATCAGTGAGCATCGTCAAGCGGACAGCCGACTAAGCACAGATACGCAGTATTTT.